The 11 T cell receptor beta chains given below trace back to one sample, sequenced in a study of response to subunit inactivated influenza vaccine. TCRdb reanalysed the RT-PCR reads using MiXCR and keeps one entry per CDR3 protein. In the table there are hundreds of thousands of distinct CDR3 sequences, 7.5% to 8.5% of which are singletons. This specimen consisted of PBMCs from blood, obtained less than 30 months after vaccination. The receptors were sampled from a man between 50 and 69 years old who received an inactivated influenza vaccine.

The sample holds many counts of this clonotype. This chain connects TRBV18 to TRBJ2-2; no clear D gene. Germline-derived CDR1 and CDR2 are KGHSH and LQKENI. This CDR3 contains 16 residues. The V end was cut by 1 base, the J end by 1 base, with 10 bases between. The CDR3 region is CASSPQASRNTGELFF. For the CDR3, the DNA is TGTGCCAGCTCACCACAGGCTAGTCGGAACACCGGGGAGCTGTTTTTT.

The chain is built from TRBV4-3 and TRBJ1-1, with a possible D match to TRBD1 (6 bases). The ends were cut back, 0 bases at V and 6 bases at J, with 11 bases in the middle. CDR1 LGHNA and CDR2 YSLEER come from the germline V gene. This CDR3 is 14 amino acids long. The CDR3 reads CASSQDTGTPEAFF. In nucleotides, the CDR3 is TGCGCCAGCAGCCAAGACACAGGGACCCCTGAAGCTTTCTTT.

This clonotype was seen many times. A junction boundary mismatches the germline segment, possibly from a read error. The chain combines TRBV5-1 with TRBJ2-3, with a tentative D call TRBD2 (6 bases). Per germline, CDR1 SGHRS and CDR2 YFSETQ. This CDR3 has 14 residues. The CDR3 bases are TGTGCCAGTAGTATTGGGACTAGCACAGATACGCAGTATTTT. Amino acids: CASSIGTSTDTQYF.

Remarks on this clonotype: Being one base from a much bigger clone, this may be a read error. The rearrangement joins TRBV12-3 or TRBV12-4 to TRBJ1-5; a possible D gene is TRBD1 (5 bases). The CDR3 covers 15 residues. The ends were cut back, 8 bases at V and 4 bases at J, with 18 bases in the middle. CDR3 in amino acids: CASGTPRAGNQPQHF. CDR3 DNA: TGTGCCAGCGGTACCCCCAGAGCAGGGAATCAGCCCCAGCATTTT.

This clonotype was counted only a few times. The genes are TRBV6-2 or TRBV6-3 and TRBJ1-2, with no clear D. The V and J ends lost 0 bases and 7 bases respectively, with 3 bases between them. From germline, CDR1 is MNHEY and CDR2 SVGEGT. The CDR3 loop spans 11 amino acids. The CDR3 loop is CASSYSAGYTF. The DNA for the CDR3 is TGTGCCAGCAGTTACTCTGCTGGCTACACCTTC.

This clonotype was picked up a small number of times. V usage is TRBV5-8 and J usage is TRBJ1-5; 9 nucleotides match TRBD1. The germline gives CDR1 SGHTS, CDR2 YDEGEE. The CDR3 totals 15 residues. Losses at the gene ends were 4 bases for V and 6 bases for J; bases not matched to a gene: 8. The CDR3 region has the DNA TGTGCCAGCAGCAGAAAGACAGGGGGTGGTCAGCCCCAGCATTTT. Translation: CASSRKTGGGQPQHF.

The V gene is TRBV18, the J gene TRBJ2-1; TRBD1 aligns across 10 bases. Trimming removed 1 base from V and 4 bases from J; junction bases left unmatched: 7. The CDR3 loop spans 17 amino acids. Germline V gene lookup returns CDR1 KGHSH and CDR2 LQKENI. CDR3 in DNA: TGTGCCAGCTCACCACGAGGACAGGGGGTGGGTTACAATGAGCAGTTCTTC. Translation gives CASSPRGQGVGYNEQFF.

This clonotype came up a few times. The J gene is TRBJ1-5, the V gene TRBV5-1; D ambiguous. V shed 0 bases and J shed 1 base, with 11 bases lying between them. Germline V gives CDR1 SGHRS, CDR2 YFSETQ. The CDR3 is 16 amino acids. CDR3 sequence: CASSLVWAGSNQPQHF. In DNA form, the CDR3 reads TGCGCCAGCAGCTTGGTTTGGGCGGGGAGCAATCAGCCCCAGCATTTT.

This clonotype appeared a few times. For the CDR3, the DNA is TGTGCCAGCAGCAGACTAGCGGGGGGGCCTACAGATACGCAGTATTTT. Encoded protein: CASSRLAGGPTDTQYF. This chain uses TRBV7-2 with TRBJ2-3; 14 bases agree with TRBD2. The germline V gene has CDR1 SGHTA and CDR2 FQGNSA. The CDR3 has 16 residues. Trimming took 5 bases from V and 3 from J; bases not matched to a gene: 4. Complete variable domain (other parts from reference TRBV7-2 and TRBJ2-3): GAGVSQSPSNKVTEKGKDVELRCDPISGHTALYWYRQSLGQGLEFLIYFQGNSAPDKSGLPSDRFSAERTGGSVSTLTIQRTQQEDSAVYLCASSRLAGGPTDTQYFGPGTRLTVL.

V is TRBV20-1 and J is TRBJ2-5; TRBD2 aligns across 14 bases. Trimming cost V 6 bases and J 6 bases; bases outside gene matches: 6. CDR3 size: 14 residues. Germline V CDR1 and CDR2: DFQATT, SNEGSKA (reference sequence). The CDR3 loop reads CSAMTSGGAQTQYF. CDR3 coding DNA: TGCAGTGCAATGACTAGCGGGGGGGCACAGACCCAGTACTTC.

This clonotype was picked up a small number of times. The chain recombines TRBV20-1 with TRBJ2-3; D ambiguous. Trimming took off 6 bases at V and 0 bases at J, with 19 bases between the two ends. This CDR3 region has 16 residues. The V gene's germline CDR1 is DFQATT and CDR2 SNEGSKA (reference sequence). This CDR3 is CSAATWTDPSTDTQYF. The CDR3 region has the DNA TGCAGTGCAGCCACTTGGACGGACCCTAGCACAGATACGCAGTATTTT.